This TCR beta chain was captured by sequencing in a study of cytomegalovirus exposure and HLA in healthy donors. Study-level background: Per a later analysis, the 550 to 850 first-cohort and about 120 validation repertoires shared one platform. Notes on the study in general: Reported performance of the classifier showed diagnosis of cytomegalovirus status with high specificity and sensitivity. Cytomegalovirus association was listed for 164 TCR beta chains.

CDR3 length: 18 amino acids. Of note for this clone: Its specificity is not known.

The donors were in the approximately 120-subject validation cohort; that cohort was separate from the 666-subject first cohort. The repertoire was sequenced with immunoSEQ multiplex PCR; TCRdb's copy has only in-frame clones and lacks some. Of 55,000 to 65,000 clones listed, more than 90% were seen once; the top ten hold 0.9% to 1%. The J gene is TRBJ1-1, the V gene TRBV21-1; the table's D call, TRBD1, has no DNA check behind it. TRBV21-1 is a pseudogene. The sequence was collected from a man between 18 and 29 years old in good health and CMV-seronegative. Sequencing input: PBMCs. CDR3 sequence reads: CASSKVSWTGAARSEAFF. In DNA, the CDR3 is TGTGCCAGCAGCAAAGTTTCTTGGACAGGGGCGGCCCGGTCTGAAGCTTTCTTT.